One and the same sample provided the 17 T cell receptor beta chains below, sequenced in a study of blood T cells in healthy people across ages. A second PCR of about 6 to 11 cycles used a sample-barcoded 5' primer and a J-beta primer mix. Each CDR3 protein is one row after TCRdb ran MiXCR on the 5' RACE reads. The sample includes roughly 650,000 distinct CDR3 sequences, roughly 32% of them seen just once. Sequencing was carried out using blood. The receptors here all came from a woman aged 80 or over in good health.

The sample holds a few counts of this clonotype. The J gene is TRBJ2-2, the V gene TRBV5-1, with 12 positions matching TRBD2. CDR1 and CDR2 (germline): SGHRS, YFSETQ. V gave up 7 bases and J gave up 0 bases; unmatched junction bases: 4. This CDR3 has 16 amino acids. CDR3 bases: TGCGCCAGCGGACTAGCGGGGACCGCGAACACCGGGGAGCTGTTTTTT. Translated, it gives CASGLAGTANTGELFF.

As for this clonotype: This may come from a read error, since a much larger clone is one base off. This rearrangement joins TRBV20-1 to TRBJ2-1; a weak D match, TRBD1 (6 bases). The CDR3 sequence is 13 residues long. Trimming stripped 3 bases from V and 10 bases from J, with 16 bases between. CDR1 is DFQATT, CDR2 SNEGSKA, per germline (reference sequence). The CDR3 here is CSASSGESYEQFF. CDR3 in DNA: TGCAGTGCTAGTTCAGGGGAGTCCTACGAGCAGTTCTTC.

The chain joins TRBV7-3 to TRBJ2-3; a weak D match, TRBD2 (7 bases). The germline CDR1 and CDR2 sequences are SGHTA and FQGTGA. Deletions cut 5 bases from V and 0 bases from J, with 15 bases between. The CDR3 consists of 16 residues. The CDR3 DNA is TGTGCCAGCAGCCCCATCGGGGGGCTTAGCACAGATACGCAGTATTTT. Translated, it gives CASSPIGGLSTDTQYF.

The sample holds many counts of this clonotype. V and J are TRBV5-1 and TRBJ2-7; possible D gene TRBD1, 5 bases. Germline-derived CDR1 and CDR2 are SGHRS and YFSETQ. The CDR3 is made up of 15 amino acids. Trimming left V 1 base short and J 0 bases short, with 11 bases between. CDR3: CASSLRPDSSYEQYF. In DNA form, the CDR3 reads TGCGCCAGCAGCTTGAGACCCGACAGCTCCTACGAGCAGTACTTC.

This clonotype was detected a few times. The rearrangement joins TRBV10-3 to TRBJ1-5; TRBD1 aligns across 8 bases. The junction had 9 bases not matched to a gene; V was cut back by 10 bases and J by 4 bases. The CDR3 has 14 residues. Germline V gives CDR1 ENHRY, CDR2 SYGVKD. CDR3: CATQDRVGNQPQHF. The CDR3 DNA sequence: TGTGCCACCCAGGACAGGGTAGGGAATCAGCCCCAGCATTTT.

This clonotype was found a few times. The V and J genes are TRBV5-1 and TRBJ2-7; 14 bases line up with TRBD2. This CDR3 is 15 amino acids long. V lost 4 bases and J lost 4; bases outside the gene matches: 4. Germline CDR1 reads SGHRS; CDR2 reads YFSETQ. The CDR3, as DNA: TGCGCCAGCAGCCAGAGACTAGCGGGAGGGTACGAGCAGTACTTC. As protein: CASSQRLAGGYEQYF.

This clonotype was found many times. This chain uses TRBV6-2 or TRBV6-3 with TRBJ2-5; TRBD2 matches at 10 bases. J gave up 8 bases and V 4 bases, and 13 bases lay outside the gene matches. In germline, CDR1 is MNHEY, CDR2 SVGEGT. The CDR3 length is 16 residues. CDR3 in amino acids: CASSSVSGGAKGTQYF. CDR3 DNA: TGTGCCAGCAGTTCCGTAAGCGGGGGGGCTAAAGGTACCCAGTACTTC.

The chain has TRBV20-1 and TRBJ2-7; D is undetermined. The V gene's germline CDR1 is DFQATT and CDR2 SNEGSKA (reference sequence). The CDR3 runs to 11 residues. Trimming took 5 bases from V and 7 from J, leaving 12 bases between them. CDR3 sequence (DNA): TGCAGTGCTGCGTCCCAGTCGGAGCAGTACTTC. As protein: CSAASQSEQYF.

This clonotype was detected a few times. This may stem from a read error, because a much larger clone lies one nucleotide away. CDR3 residues: CASSFLRVGQRYEQYF. CDR3 bases: TGTGCCAGCAGTTTCCTAAGAGTGGGACAGAGATACGAGCAGTACTTC. This chain joins TRBV27 and TRBJ2-7, with 7 nucleotides matching TRBD1. This CDR3 has 16 amino acids. Germline loops: CDR1 MNHEY, CDR2 SMNVEV (reference sequence). V dropped 3 bases and J dropped 4; count of bases not matched to a gene: 12.

This chain joins TRBV20-1 and TRBJ2-1; TRBD2 matches 9 bases. CDR1 DFQATT and CDR2 SNEGSKA come from the germline V gene (reference sequence). V gave up 2 bases and J gave up 5 bases; unmatched junction bases: 4. This CDR3 contains 14 residues. This CDR3 reads CSARPGLANNEQFF. The DNA for the CDR3 is TGCAGTGCTAGACCGGGACTAGCTAACAATGAGCAGTTCTTC.

The sample holds many counts of this clonotype. The chain couples TRBV20-1 to TRBJ2-7, with D possibly being TRBD2 (5 bases). CDR3 length equals 15 residues. The germline V gene encodes CDR1 DFQATT and CDR2 SNEGSKA (reference sequence). Trimming removed 3 bases from V and 0 bases from J, with 15 bases in between. CDR3 bases: TGCAGTGCTAGGGTCATGGGAGCAAACTCCTACGAGCAGTACTTC. Translating it yields CSARVMGANSYEQYF.

This chain uses TRBV6-1 with TRBJ1-4; D is unclear. V was clipped by 6 bases and J by 7 bases, with 24 bases between them. The CDR3 is made up of 17 amino acids. Germline V lookup: CDR1 MNHNS, CDR2 SASEGT. CDR3 residues: CASSPRALEILGEKLFF. The CDR3 DNA is TGTGCCAGCAGCCCCCGGGCGCTAGAAATTTTGGGTGAAAAACTGTTTTTT.

This clonotype was detected ten times or more. The gene calls are TRBV5-1 and TRBJ2-5, with D perhaps given as TRBD1 or TRBD2 (5 bases each). This CDR3 has 14 residues. V dropped 4 bases and J dropped 6 bases, with 16 bases sitting between them. The germline gives CDR1 SGHRS, CDR2 YFSETQ. The CDR3 DNA reads as TGCGCCAGCAGCCCTGACCCGGGACGTAAGACCCAGTACTTC. Amino acid sequence: CASSPDPGRKTQYF.

This clonotype was counted only a few times. The rearrangement links TRBV29-1 to TRBJ1-1; no definite D call. V lost 6 bases and J 0 bases, leaving 8 bases between the germline ends. There are 12 residues in the CDR3. Germline V CDR1 and CDR2: SQVTM, ANQGSEA. The DNA of the CDR3 is TGCAGCGTACGGATGATGAACACTGAAGCTTTCTTT. Its protein is CSVRMMNTEAFF.

This clonotype showed up just a few times. V and J are TRBV5-1 and TRBJ1-5; 7 nucleotides agree with TRBD1. The CDR3 is 17 amino acids. With 0 bases clipped from V and 6 bases from J, the junction kept 12 bases outside the gene matches. Germline values: CDR1 SGHRS, CDR2 YFSETQ. CDR3 loop: CASSLGPLQGFVQPQHF. CDR3 nucleotide sequence: TGCGCCAGCAGCTTGGGCCCACTACAGGGGTTTGTTCAGCCCCAGCATTTT.

The table lists this clonotype with many counts. This sequence joins TRBV10-3 and TRBJ2-5; 12 bases align to TRBD2. From germline, CDR1 is ENHRY and CDR2 SYGVKD. The CDR3 extends over 17 amino acids. The J segment lost 5 bases and the V segment lost 1 base, leaving 8 bases of the junction unmatched. The CDR3 loop is CAISEFPSGGAHETQYF. The CDR3 DNA sequence: TGTGCCATCAGTGAGTTCCCTAGCGGGGGGGCCCACGAGACCCAGTACTTC.

Only a few counts were recorded for this clonotype. J is TRBJ1-2 and V is TRBV2; TRBD1 might be the D (6 bases). V shed 6 bases and J shed 8 bases, with 22 bases lying between them. This CDR3 is 15 amino acids long. The germline V gene has CDR1 SNHLY and CDR2 FYNNEI. CDR3 protein: CASSAEFGQSGGYTF. The CDR3 coding sequence is TGTGCCAGCAGCGCAGAATTTGGACAGTCCGGGGGCTACACCTTC.